These 30 T cell receptor beta chains were all obtained from the same sample, sequenced in a study of cytomegalovirus exposure and HLA in healthy donors. Profiling relied on immunoSEQ multiplex PCR, and the TCRdb table lists in-frame clones only, not all of them. The data hold over 55,000 clones, with around nine tenths observed a single time. The sample comprised PBMCs. The origin of the receptors is a man aged 18 to 30 in good health and CMV-seronegative.

This chain joins TRBV28 and TRBJ1-2; a possible D gene is TRBD1 (5 bases). Germline loops: CDR1 MDHEN, CDR2 SYDVKM. The CDR3 totals 14 residues. V was pared by 3 bases and J by 4 bases, with 12 bases between. This chain's CDR3 is CASSLQGDSYGYTF. The CDR3 DNA follows: TGTGCCAGCAGTTTGCAGGGCGACTCCTATGGCTACACCTTC.

The gene calls are TRBV6-5 and TRBJ2-1, with TRBD1 matching over 10 bases. Germline V gene lookup returns CDR1 MNHEY and CDR2 SVGAGI. The CDR3 loop spans 13 amino acids. Germline trimming cut 6 bases from V and 10 bases from J; bases unmatched to any gene: 6. The CDR3 bases are TGTGCCAGCAGCCGACAGGGGGCTTGGGAGCAGTTCTTC. This translates into CASSRQGAWEQFF.

This clone occurred once. The rearrangement joins TRBV28 to TRBJ2-1; D might be TRBD2 (6 bases). CDR3 length equals 16 residues. The germline gives CDR1 MDHEN, CDR2 SYDVKM. Trimming pared 1 base from V and 1 base from J, leaving 11 bases between. The CDR3 here is CASSLSPGRSYNEQFF. For the CDR3, the DNA is TGTGCCAGCAGTTTATCCCCCGGGAGATCCTACAATGAGCAGTTCTTC. The full variable domain, with the rest looked up from reference TRBV28 and TRBJ2-1, is DVKVTQSSRYLVKRTGEKVFLECVQDMDHENMFWYRQDPGLGLRLIYFSYDVKMKEKGDIPEGYSVSREKKERFSLILESASTNQTSMYLCASSLSPGRSYNEQFFGPGTRLTVL.

V gene TRBV5-1 combines with J gene TRBJ2-3; 7 bases map to TRBD1. Germline assignment: CDR1 SGHRS and CDR2 YFSETQ. Trimming took 5 bases from V and 3 from J; bases not matched to a gene: 9. The CDR3 covers 15 residues. The CDR3, as DNA: TGCGCCAGCAGTAAGACGGCAGGGGGTACAGATACGCAGTATTTT. Amino acids: CASSKTAGGTDTQYF.

The J gene is TRBJ2-1, the V gene TRBV7-2, with D unclear. This CDR3 has 13 amino acids. The ends were cut back, 5 bases at V and 5 bases at J, with 10 bases in the middle. Germline CDR1 reads SGHTA; CDR2 reads FQGNSA. CDR3 sequence reads: CASSPYLNNEQFF. The DNA of the CDR3 is TGTGCCAGCAGCCCCTACCTAAACAATGAGCAGTTCTTC.

The chain uses TRBV12-5 and TRBJ2-1, with D possibly TRBD2 on 5 matching bases. The germline V gene encodes CDR1 LGHNT and CDR2 FRNRAP. V lost 4 bases, J lost 0 bases, and 10 bases lay in between. The CDR3 is made up of 15 amino acids. CDR3 residues: CASGSGVASYNEQFF. CDR3 nucleotide sequence: TGTGCTAGTGGTTCCGGGGTAGCCTCCTACAATGAGCAGTTCTTC.

This clone was seen only a few times. The chain recombines TRBV29-1 with TRBJ2-3, with D possibly being TRBD1 (6 bases). The V gene's germline CDR1 is SQVTM and CDR2 ANQGSEA. This CDR3 spans 13 amino acids. The V gene lost 3 bases and the J gene lost 2 bases, with 9 bases spanning the gap. CDR3 amino acids: CSVDGQNTDTQYF. The CDR3 coding sequence is TGCAGCGTTGACGGACAGAACACAGATACGCAGTATTTT.

The chain has TRBV30 and TRBJ1-2, with D possibly matching TRBD1 (5 bases). Per germline, CDR1 GTSNPN and CDR2 SVGIG (reference sequence). The CDR3 sequence is 14 residues long. The V and J ends lost 0 bases and 3 bases respectively, with 11 bases between them. CDR3 sequence (DNA): TGTGCCTGGAGTGTACGATTCAGGGACTATGGCTACACCTTC. Encoded protein: CAWSVRFRDYGYTF.

CDR3 DNA: TGTGCCAGCAGCTCGGAGTATGAGCAGTTCTTC. As protein: CASSSEYEQFF. This chain connects TRBV9 to TRBJ2-1; no clear D gene. In germline, CDR1 is SGDLS, CDR2 YYNGEE. The CDR3 is made up of 11 amino acids. Trimming cost V 4 bases and J 8 bases, with 7 bases left between them.

The gene calls are TRBV7-2 and TRBJ1-1; 9 bases match TRBD1. CDR1 and CDR2 from the germline V gene are SGHTA and FQGNSA. This CDR3 has 14 amino acids. The V gene end was trimmed by 7 bases and the J gene end by 3 bases; junction bases not matched to a gene: 6. In DNA form, the CDR3 reads TGTGCCAGCAATATACAGGGGGCCTACACTGAAGCTTTCTTT. Protein: CASNIQGAYTEAFF.

The chain combines TRBV19 with TRBJ2-1; TRBD1 aligns across 7 bases. Trimming cost V 5 bases and J 7 bases; bases outside gene matches: 11. The length of the CDR3 is 15 residues. The germline gives CDR1 LNHDA, CDR2 SQIVND (reference sequence). CDR3 coding DNA: TGTGCCAGTAGTCCGACAGGGTTAATGGGGAATGAGCAGTTCTTC. As protein: CASSPTGLMGNEQFF.

This clone was seen just once. This chain uses TRBV5-1 with TRBJ2-3, with 9 bases fitting TRBD1. With 0 bases clipped from V and 2 bases from J, the junction kept 4 bases outside the gene matches. CDR3 length: 16 amino acids. Germline V gene sequence: CDR1 SGHRS, CDR2 YFSETQ. Here the CDR3 reads CASSLGWTGATDTQYF. The CDR3, as DNA: TGCGCCAGCAGCTTGGGATGGACAGGGGCCACAGATACGCAGTATTTT.

This rearrangement joins TRBV6-1 to TRBJ2-1; the match to TRBD2 covers 14 bases. The ends lost 4 bases at V and 8 bases at J; junction bases unmatched: 4. Per germline, CDR1 MNHNS and CDR2 SASEGT. This CDR3 comprises 15 residues. The CDR3 is CASSGGTSGSYEQFF. As DNA, the CDR3 is TGTGCCAGCAGTGGAGGGACTAGCGGGAGCTATGAGCAGTTCTTC.

This chain connects TRBV10-3 to TRBJ2-1; 12 bases match TRBD2. Germline V CDR1 and CDR2: ENHRY, SYGVKD. CDR3 length: 17 amino acids. J gave up 2 bases and V 0 bases, and 2 bases lay outside the gene matches. The CDR3 sequence is CAISESSSGRAYNEQFF. CDR3 DNA sequence: TGTGCCATCAGTGAGTCATCTAGCGGGAGGGCCTACAATGAGCAGTTCTTC.

CDR3 loop: CASSQDRAQGAKETQYF. CDR3 DNA: TGCGCCAGCAGCCAAGATAGGGCACAGGGGGCTAAGGAGACCCAGTACTTC. The chain uses TRBV4-1 and TRBJ2-5; 9 bases are shared with TRBD1. The CDR3 runs 17 residues. Losses at the gene ends were 0 bases for V and 5 bases for J; bases not matched to a gene: 10. The V gene's germline CDR1 is MGHRA and CDR2 YSYEKL.

The chain has TRBV6-5 and TRBJ2-7; 8 positions match TRBD2. This CDR3 has 15 residues. Germline trimming cut 2 bases from V and 2 bases from J; bases unmatched to any gene: 5. In germline, CDR1 is MNHEY, CDR2 SVGAGI. CDR3 sequence: CASSYNLAGTYEQYF. In DNA form, the CDR3 reads TGTGCCAGCAGTTACAACCTAGCGGGCACCTACGAGCAGTACTTC.

DNA of the CDR3: TGTGCCAGCAGCCCCCAAGCTTCTTACTCTGGGGCCAACGTCCTGACTTTC. This sequence encodes CASSPQASYSGANVLTF. V usage is TRBV7-6 and J usage is TRBJ2-6; no reliable D call. The CDR3 covers 17 residues. Trimming took off 5 bases at V and 0 bases at J, with 14 bases between the two ends. Germline V CDR1 and CDR2: SGHVS, FNYEAQ.

The chain is built from TRBV27 and TRBJ2-1; TRBD2 matches 13 bases. CDR1 and CDR2 (germline): MNHEY, SMNVEV (reference sequence). J lost 6 bases, V lost 5 bases, and 4 bases had no gene match. The CDR3 consists of 15 residues. CDR3 protein: CASSQGLAGINEQFF. The CDR3 DNA reads as TGTGCCAGCAGTCAGGGACTAGCGGGAATCAATGAGCAGTTCTTC.

The chain carries TRBV11-2 and TRBJ2-3, with D hard to call. The CDR3 consists of 12 residues. Germline CDR1 and CDR2: SGHAT and FQNNGV. V was pared by 4 bases and J by 2 bases, with 4 bases between. For the CDR3, the DNA is TGTGCCAGCAGCTCGTACACAGATACGCAGTATTTT. Protein product: CASSSYTDTQYF.

The chain is built from TRBV2 and TRBJ2-5; possibly TRBD2 for D (5 bases). The V gene lost 5 bases and the J gene lost 7 bases, with 8 bases spanning the gap. This CDR3 contains 11 residues. In germline, CDR1 is SNHLY, CDR2 FYNNEI. CDR3 coding DNA: TGTGCCAGCAGTATAGGAGGGACCCAGTACTTC. As protein: CASSIGGTQYF.

The V call is TRBV2, the J call TRBJ2-2, with D possibly TRBD2 on 6 matching bases. Germline V lookup: CDR1 SNHLY, CDR2 FYNNEI. The V end lost 7 bases, the J end lost 5 bases, and 17 bases lay between the germline ends. The CDR3 runs 15 residues. CDR3 sequence reads: CASKLLAVETGELFF. The DNA for the CDR3 is TGTGCCAGCAAACTCTTAGCGGTTGAAACCGGGGAGCTGTTTTTT.

The chain recombines TRBV28 with TRBJ2-5, with D possibly TRBD1 on 5 matching bases. The germline V and J ends were trimmed by 5 bases and 4 bases, with 17 bases remaining between them. The CDR3 runs 15 residues. Germline CDR1 reads MDHEN; CDR2 reads SYDVKM. CDR3 bases: TGTGCCAGCAGTACTACAGGATTCGTCGGAGAGACCCAGTACTTC. Protein product: CASSTTGFVGETQYF.

The V gene is TRBV14, the J gene TRBJ1-4; D is unclear. Germline V gene data show CDR1 as SGHDN and CDR2 as FVKESK. Deletions cut 2 bases from V and 0 bases from J, with 7 bases between. The CDR3 consists of 15 residues. DNA for the CDR3: TGTGCCAGCAGCCAAATAGGAGCAACTAATGAAAAACTGTTTTTT. It yields the protein CASSQIGATNEKLFF.

CDR3 sequence: CASSLELLINEQFF. The CDR3 DNA reads TGTGCCAGCAGCTTGGAACTTCTAATCAATGAGCAGTTCTTC. The chain joins TRBV5-6 to TRBJ2-1; D uncertain. CDR3 length: 14 amino acids. The V and J ends lost 0 bases and 6 bases respectively, with 10 bases between them. Germline CDR1 SGHDT, CDR2 YYEEEE.

This clone was counted a single time. The rearrangement uses TRBV5-4 and TRBJ1-1; possible D gene TRBD1, 5 bases. The V gene's germline CDR1 is SGHNT and CDR2 YYREEE (reference sequence). The CDR3 runs to 13 residues. The V gene lost 6 bases and the J gene lost 3 bases, with 12 bases spanning the gap. CDR3 coding DNA: TGTGCCAGCACCTGGGGGGGGGACACTGAAGCTTTCTTT. As protein: CASTWGGDTEAFF. Complete variable domain (other parts from reference TRBV5-4 and TRBJ1-1): ETGVTQSPTHLIKTRGQQVTLRCSSQSGHNTVSWYQQALGQGPQFIFQYYREEENGRGNFPPRFSGLQFPNYSSELNVNALELDDSALYLCASTWGGDTEAFFGQGTRLTVV.

The chain has TRBV7-2 and TRBJ2-5; 7 bases align to TRBD2. Per germline, CDR1 SGHTA and CDR2 FQGNSA. CDR3 length equals 15 residues. After removal of 3 bases from V and 2 bases from J, the junction contained 6 bases not matched to a gene. As DNA, the CDR3 is TGTGCCAGCAGCTTCCTAGCGGTTCCACAAGAGACCCAGTACTTC. Translated, it gives CASSFLAVPQETQYF.

This clone occurred once. The genes are TRBV5-1 and TRBJ2-5; 9 bases map to TRBD1. V dropped 4 bases and J dropped 5; count of bases not matched to a gene: 9. The CDR3 runs 15 residues. Germline values: CDR1 SGHRS, CDR2 YFSETQ. The CDR3 sequence: CASSLRDRAGETQYF. The CDR3 DNA follows: TGCGCCAGCAGCCTCCGGGACAGGGCAGGGGAGACCCAGTACTTC. Complete variable domain (other parts from reference TRBV5-1 and TRBJ2-5): KAGVTQTPRYLIKTRGQQVTLSCSPISGHRSVSWYQQTPGQGLQFLFEYFSETQRNKGNFPGRFSGRQFSNSRSEMNVSTLELGDSALYLCASSLRDRAGETQYFGPGTRLLVL.

The chain uses TRBV5-1 and TRBJ2-1; the match to TRBD1 covers 11 bases. From germline, CDR1 is SGHRS and CDR2 YFSETQ. V shed 4 bases, J shed 8 bases, and the junction held 11 bases outside the gene matches. The CDR3 has 16 residues. CDR3 region: CASSRGQGAGVDEQFF. Written as DNA, the CDR3 is TGCGCCAGCAGCAGAGGACAGGGGGCCGGGGTGGATGAGCAGTTCTTC.

The chain carries TRBV28 and TRBJ2-3; D remains ambiguous. Germline assignment: CDR1 MDHEN and CDR2 SYDVKM. V lost 4 bases, J lost 2 bases, and 10 bases lay in between. The CDR3 covers 14 residues. The CDR3, as DNA: TGTGCCAGCAGTTGGGCAGCACTCACAGATACGCAGTATTTT. Translated: CASSWAALTDTQYF.

The rearrangement joins TRBV27 to TRBJ1-2; 9 nucleotides agree with TRBD1. CDR3 length: 15 amino acids. V trimming: 1 base; J trimming: 11 bases; junction bases outside the gene matches: 11. Germline CDR1 and CDR2: MNHEY and SMNVEV (reference sequence). The CDR3 DNA follows: TGTGCCAGCAGTTTATTTTCTATCCCGGGACAGGGTTACACCTTC. Amino acid sequence: CASSLFSIPGQGYTF.